This is a list of T cell receptor beta chains from one sample in a study of cytomegalovirus exposure and HLA in healthy donors. Libraries were prepared by immunoSEQ multiplex PCR; TCRdb keeps only in-frame clonotypes and omits some of them. The sample records tens of thousands of clones, 65% to 85% being singletons. The source material was PBMCs. Receptor source: a man aged 55 to 69 in good health and CMV-seronegative. The CDR3 runs from the conserved cysteine through the conserved F or W. A D gene is named only where the DNA matches it firmly. Expanded clones are given a class, and other clones once, few, many or no size at all.

. | TRBJ2-7 | 12 | . | TRBV29-1 | CSVAQGSYEQYF | TGCAGCGTTGCGCAGGGTTCCTACGAGCAGTACTTC
. | TRBJ2-3 | 14 | . | TRBV5-5 | CASSGTLKWDTQYF | TGTGCCAGCAGCGGTACTCTCAAATGGGATACGCAGTATTTT
TRBD2 | TRBJ2-1 | 14 | . | TRBV7-9 | CASSFGLAGGSRFF | TGTGCCAGCAGCTTTGGGCTAGCGGGGGGGTCCCGGTTCTTC
. | TRBJ1-6 | 14 | . | TRBV19 | CASSPWLGGSPLHF | TGTGCCAGTAGCCCGTGGCTGGGGGGGTCACCCCTCCACTTT
. | TRBJ2-2 | 14 | . | TRBV7-3 | CASSFIVSTGELFF | TGTGCCAGCAGCTTCATCGTCAGTACCGGGGAGCTGTTTTTT
. | TRBJ1-2 | 16 | . | TRBV5-1 | CASSLKTLGANYGYTF | TGCGCCAGCAGCTTGAAGACCTTGGGGGCGAACTATGGCTACACCTTC
. | TRBJ2-7 | 11 | . | TRBV5-4 | CASSRGYEQYF | TGTGCCAGCAGCCGGGGCTACGAGCAGTACTTC
. | TRBJ1-1 | 11 | . | TRBV30 | CAWSRAAEAFF | TGTGCCTGGAGTCGTGCAGCTGAAGCTTTCTTT
. | TRBJ1-1 | 14 | . | TRBV7-9 | CASSLDGGSTEAFF | TGTGCCAGCAGCTTAGACGGGGGGAGCACTGAAGCTTTCTTT
TRBD2 | TRBJ2-7 | 15 | . | TRBV6-5 | CASRGLAGGVYEQYF | TGTGCCAGCAGGGGACTAGCGGGAGGCGTTTACGAGCAGTACTTC
. | TRBJ1-5 | 15 | . | TRBV11-3 | CASSPYQGFNQPQHF | TGTGCCAGCAGCCCATATCAGGGTTTCAATCAGCCCCAGCATTTT
TRBD2 | TRBJ2-1 | 14 | . | TRBV9 | CASSARESYNEQFF | TGTGCCAGCAGCGCGCGGGAGTCTTACAATGAGCAGTTCTTC
. | TRBJ2-7 | 15 | . | TRBV5-4 | CASSRRSGQSYEQYF | TGTGCCAGCAGCCGGCGCAGCGGACAGTCCTACGAGCAGTACTTC
. | TRBJ1-5 | 16 | . | TRBV18 | CASSPLAGMGNQPQHF | TGTGCCAGCTCACCGTTGGCAGGGATGGGGAATCAGCCCCAGCATTTT
. | TRBJ2-7 | 16 | . | TRBV21-1 | CASSKGRSGQGYEQYF | TGTGCCAGCAGCAAAGGGAGATCAGGACAGGGCTACGAGCAGTACTTC
. | TRBJ2-7 | 16 | few | TRBV4-1 | CASSQVGGPTSYEQYF | TGCGCCAGCAGCCAAGTCGGGGGACCTACCTCCTACGAGCAGTACTTC
TRBD2 | TRBJ2-3 | 17 | . | TRBV7-2 | CASTLEPLGGGQDTQYF | TGTGCCAGCACCCTAGAGCCTCTCGGGGGGGGGCAAGATACGCAGTATTTT
. | TRBJ2-6 | 13 | . | TRBV30 | CAWRLAGANVLTF | TGTGCCTGGAGACTAGCTGGGGCCAACGTCCTGACTTTC
TRBD2 | TRBJ2-5 | 15 | . | TRBV9 | CASSEGLAVGRTQYF | TGTGCCAGCAGCGAGGGACTAGCGGTCGGGAGGACCCAGTACTTC
TRBD1 | TRBJ1-1 | 14 | . | TRBV7-8 | CASSSQTGSTEAFF | TGTGCCAGCAGCTCGCAGACAGGGAGCACTGAAGCTTTCTTT
. | TRBJ2-5 | 13 | . | TRBV28 | CASTRRAWETQYF | TGTGCCAGCACCCGGAGGGCGTGGGAGACCCAGTACTTC
TRBD1 | TRBJ1-5 | 18 | once | TRBV6-1 | CASSAAGTGVYSNQPQHF | TGTGCCAGCAGTGCCGCCGGGACAGGGGTTTATAGCAATCAGCCCCAGCATTTT
TRBD2 | TRBJ2-3 | 14 | . | TRBV7-3 | CASSDGGVTDTQYF | TGTGCCAGCAGCGATGGGGGGGTCACAGATACGCAGTATTTT
TRBD1 | TRBJ2-7 | 15 | . | TRBV9 | CASSAATGGKNEQYF | TGTGCCAGCAGCGCCGCGACAGGGGGCAAGAACGAGCAGTACTTC
TRBD1 | TRBJ2-7 | 15 | . | TRBV6-1 | CASREAGTGDHEQYF | TGTGCCAGCAGAGAGGCCGGGACAGGGGACCACGAGCAGTACTTC
TRBD2 | TRBJ2-1 | 16 | . | TRBV7-6 | CASSSSGGSPYNEQFF | TGTGCCAGCAGTTCCTCCGGCGGGAGCCCCTACAATGAGCAGTTCTTC
TRBD2 | TRBJ2-3 | 16 | . | TRBV5-8 | CASSLLAGVGTDTQYF | TGTGCCAGCAGCTTATTAGCGGGAGTCGGCACAGATACGCAGTATTTT
TRBD1 | TRBJ1-4 | 12 | once | TRBV7-9 | CASSKSTGDVFF | TGTGCCAGCAGCAAGAGTACAGGGGATGTGTTTTTT
. | TRBJ2-7 | 17 | . | TRBV5-1 | CASSMRSFTSPTYEQYF | TGCGCCAGCAGCATGAGGTCCTTTACTTCCCCCACCTACGAGCAGTACTTC
TRBD2 | TRBJ2-1 | 17 | . | TRBV5-1 | CASSRGLAGTGYNEQFF | TGCGCCAGCAGCAGGGGACTAGCGGGGACCGGCTACAATGAGCAGTTCTTC
TRBD1 | TRBJ1-4 | 16 | . | TRBV5-1 | CASSARTGANNEKLFF | TGCGCCAGCAGCGCGCGGACAGGGGCTAATAATGAAAAACTGTTTTTT
. | TRBJ2-3 | 15 | . | TRBV7-2 | CASSTSSARTDTQYF | TGTGCCAGCAGCACAAGTAGCGCCCGCACAGATACGCAGTATTTT
TRBD1 | TRBJ2-3 | 15 | once | TRBV6-1 | CASSQDRAATDTQYF | TGTGCCAGCAGCCAGGACAGGGCAGCAACAGATACGCAGTATTTT
TRBD2 | TRBJ2-6 | 17 | . | TRBV15 | CATSRDGGRVGANVLTF | TGTGCCACCAGCAGAGATGGGGGGAGGGTCGGGGCCAACGTCCTGACTTTC
. | TRBJ1-5 | 14 | once | TRBV5-5 | CASSLGRLNQPQHF | TGTGCCAGCAGCTTGGGGCGGTTAAATCAGCCCCAGCATTTT
. | TRBJ2-1 | 13 | . | TRBV27 | CASSSSVNNEQFF | TGTGCCAGCAGTTCCAGCGTTAACAATGAGCAGTTCTTC
TRBD2 | TRBJ2-5 | 14 | . | TRBV4-1 | CASSQAGGPETQYF | TGCGCCAGCAGCCAAGCGGGGGGGCCGGAGACCCAGTACTTC
TRBD1 | TRBJ2-5 | 15 | . | TRBV25-1 | CASSDPGTGKETQYF | TGTGCCAGCAGTGACCCCGGGACAGGGAAAGAGACCCAGTACTTC
TRBD1 | TRBJ2-5 | 16 | once | TRBV5-1 | CARSGTGTGFVQTQYF | TGCGCCCGCAGCGGAACAGGGACAGGGTTTGTGCAGACCCAGTACTTC